The clone carrying this TCR beta chain appeared a single time. This entry comes from a study of blood T cell repertoires in COVID-19. Participants reported their clinical history, and cohort assignment relied on those reports. Recovered status applied to Cohort 3 donors who had two consecutive negative PCRs. It also applied to those with clearance or with symptom resolution. In the authors' workflow: Researchers report that nucleated cell counts were estimated from reference gene primer amplification. TCRdb's copy holds only in-frame clones and misses some; the assay was immunoSEQ multiplex PCR. V, J and clone size are taken as reported in that table, and D and trimming were inferred from the DNA itself. The sample shows 150,000 to 200,000 clones, approximately 82% of them seen only once. The germline V and J ends were trimmed by 2 bases and 6 bases, with 10 bases remaining between them. The V gene's germline CDR1 is SGHAT and CDR2 FQNNGV. This CDR3 is built from 13 residues.

The chain has TRBV11-2 and TRBJ1-1; D unclear. This clonotype was sampled from a woman aged 45-65 years who had recovered from COVID-19. Material for sequencing was PBMCs or T cells enriched from blood (not recorded which). CDR3 in amino acids: CASSLIRRPEAFF. The CDR3 coding sequence is TGTGCCAGCAGCTTAATAAGGAGGCCTGAAGCTTTCTTT.